Here is one TCR beta chain with its context. This entry comes from a study of blood T cell repertoires in COVID-19. At the level of the study: Nucleic acid was either cDNA or gDNA, and it came from T cells, B-cell-depleted T cells, or PBMCs.

V was trimmed by 5 bases and J by 3 bases, leaving 7 bases between them. The length of the CDR3 is 13 residues. Per the germline V gene, CDR1 is SEHNR and CDR2 is FQNEAQ (reference sequence). Assay used: immunoSEQ multiplex PCR; TCRdb lists only in-frame clones, some missing. The data contain about 380,000 clones, roughly four fifths of them singletons. The sequence derives from a human donor with acute or convalescent COVID-19. The donor label of this sample is uncertain. The sample consisted of peripheral blood. The chain is built from TRBV7-9 and TRBJ1-4; weak D call: TRBD1 (5 bases). CDR3 nucleotides: TGTGCCAGCAGCGCAGGGTCTAATGAAAAACTGTTTTTT. Its translation is CASSAGSNEKLFF.